This T cell receptor beta chain was sequenced for a study of T cell clonotyping in hematopoietic cell transplantation. Recipient blood drawn about 28 days pretransplant and days 30, 100, 180 after. This table comes from immunoSEQ multiplex PCR, and its TCRdb copy is limited to in-frame clones, with some not included. This sample has 6,500 to 9,500 clones, with around 94% found just once. This specimen consisted of peripheral blood mononuclear cells, obtained 30 days after allogeneic stem cell transplant. This TCR was sampled from a male patient in his sixties or seventies who had an allogeneic stem cell transplant from an unrelated donor, so T cells may come from the graft donor. Some clones in this sample may be carry-over from other donors' samples.

CDR3 nucleotide sequence: TGTGCCAGCAGACGACAGGGAGGCTACTACGAGCAGTACTTC. Translated: CASRRQGGYYEQYF. This chain connects TRBV25-1 to TRBJ2-7; a possible D gene is TRBD1 (7 bases). V lost 6 bases and J lost 3, with 15 bases in between. The CDR3 has 14 amino acids. Germline V gives CDR1 MGHDK, CDR2 SYGVNS.